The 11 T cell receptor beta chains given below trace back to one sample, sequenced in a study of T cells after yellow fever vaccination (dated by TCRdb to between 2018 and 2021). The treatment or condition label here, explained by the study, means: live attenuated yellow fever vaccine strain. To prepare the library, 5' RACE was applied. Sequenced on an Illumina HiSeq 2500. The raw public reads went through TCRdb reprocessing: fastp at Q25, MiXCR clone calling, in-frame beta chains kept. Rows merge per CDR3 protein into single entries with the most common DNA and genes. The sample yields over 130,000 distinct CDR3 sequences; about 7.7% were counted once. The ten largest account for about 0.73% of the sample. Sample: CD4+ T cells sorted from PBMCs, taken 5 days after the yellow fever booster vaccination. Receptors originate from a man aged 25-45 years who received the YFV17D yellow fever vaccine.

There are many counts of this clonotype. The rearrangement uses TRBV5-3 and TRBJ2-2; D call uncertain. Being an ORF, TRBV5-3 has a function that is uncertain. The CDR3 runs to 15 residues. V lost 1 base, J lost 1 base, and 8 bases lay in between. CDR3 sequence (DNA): TGTGCCAGAAGCTTGAGGCAGCGGAACACCGGGGAGCTGTTTTTT. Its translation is CARSLRQRNTGELFF.

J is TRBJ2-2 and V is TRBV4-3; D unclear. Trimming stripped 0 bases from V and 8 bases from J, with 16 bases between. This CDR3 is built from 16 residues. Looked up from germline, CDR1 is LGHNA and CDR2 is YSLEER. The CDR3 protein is CASSQDYLRTGGELFF. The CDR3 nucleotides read TGCGCCAGCAGCCAAGATTACCTTCGAACCGGGGGGGAGCTGTTTTTT.

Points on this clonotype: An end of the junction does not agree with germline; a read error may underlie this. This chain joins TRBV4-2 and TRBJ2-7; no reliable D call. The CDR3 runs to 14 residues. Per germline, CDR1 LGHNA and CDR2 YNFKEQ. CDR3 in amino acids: CAISPGPSSYEQYF. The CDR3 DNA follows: TGTGCCATCAGCCCCGGGCCCAGCAGCTACGAGCAGTACTTC.

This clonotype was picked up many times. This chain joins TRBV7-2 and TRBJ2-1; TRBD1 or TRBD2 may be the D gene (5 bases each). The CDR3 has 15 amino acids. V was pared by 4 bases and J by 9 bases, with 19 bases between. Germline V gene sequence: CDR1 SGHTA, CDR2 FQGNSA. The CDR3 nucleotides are TGTGCCAGCAGCTCCCCCACCCCGGGACGACGTGAGCAGTTCTTC. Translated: CASSSPTPGRREQFF.

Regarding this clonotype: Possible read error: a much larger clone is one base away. The CDR3 coding sequence is TGTGGCAGCAGCTTAGATTTCAGTGGAAAATACAATGAGCAGTTCTTC. As protein: CGSSLDFSGKYNEQFF. The chain recombines TRBV7-2 with TRBJ2-1; no clear D. This CDR3 is built from 16 residues. Germline values: CDR1 SGHTA, CDR2 FQGNSA.

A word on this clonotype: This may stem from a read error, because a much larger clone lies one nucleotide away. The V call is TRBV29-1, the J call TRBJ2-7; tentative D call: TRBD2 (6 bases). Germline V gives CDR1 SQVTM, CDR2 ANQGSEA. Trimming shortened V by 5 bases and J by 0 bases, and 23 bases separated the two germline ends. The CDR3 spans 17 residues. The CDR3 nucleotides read TGCAGCGTTCGGGGGAAACTACGGGACTGCCGCTCCTACGAGCAGTACTTC. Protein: CSVRGKLRDCRSYEQYF.

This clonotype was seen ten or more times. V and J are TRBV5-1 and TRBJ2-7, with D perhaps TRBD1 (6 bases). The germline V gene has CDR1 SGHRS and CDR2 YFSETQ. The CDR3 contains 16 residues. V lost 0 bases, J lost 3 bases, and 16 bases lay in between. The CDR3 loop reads CASSLEGTRGLYEQYF. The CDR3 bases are TGCGCCAGCAGCTTGGAGGGGACCAGGGGTCTCTACGAGCAGTACTTC.

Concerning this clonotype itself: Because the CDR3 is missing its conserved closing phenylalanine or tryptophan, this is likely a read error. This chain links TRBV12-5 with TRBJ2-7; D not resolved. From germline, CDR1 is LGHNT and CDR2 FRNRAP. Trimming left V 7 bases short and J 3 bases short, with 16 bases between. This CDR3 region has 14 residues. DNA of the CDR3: TGTGCTAGTGCTCTCGATGACCCCCTCTACGAGCAGTACCTC. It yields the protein CASALDDPLYEQYL.

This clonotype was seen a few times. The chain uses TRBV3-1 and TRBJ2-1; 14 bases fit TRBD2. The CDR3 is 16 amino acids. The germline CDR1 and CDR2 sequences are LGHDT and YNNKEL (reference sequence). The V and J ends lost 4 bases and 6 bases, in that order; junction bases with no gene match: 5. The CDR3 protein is CASSPLTSGRANEQFF. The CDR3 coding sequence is TGTGCCAGCAGCCCACTGACTAGCGGGAGGGCCAATGAGCAGTTCTTC.

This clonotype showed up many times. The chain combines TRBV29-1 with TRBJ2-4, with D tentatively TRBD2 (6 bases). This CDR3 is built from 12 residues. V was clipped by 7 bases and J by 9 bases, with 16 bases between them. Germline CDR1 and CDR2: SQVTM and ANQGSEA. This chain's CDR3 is CSAARLEAIQYF. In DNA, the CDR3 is TGCAGCGCCGCCCGACTAGAGGCCATTCAGTACTTC. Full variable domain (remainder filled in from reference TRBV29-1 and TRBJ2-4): SAVISQKPSRDICQRGTSLTIQCQVDSQVTMMFWYRQQPGQSLTLIATANQGSEATYESGFVIDKFPISRPNLTFSTLTVSNMSPEDSSIYLCSAARLEAIQYFGAGTRLSVL.

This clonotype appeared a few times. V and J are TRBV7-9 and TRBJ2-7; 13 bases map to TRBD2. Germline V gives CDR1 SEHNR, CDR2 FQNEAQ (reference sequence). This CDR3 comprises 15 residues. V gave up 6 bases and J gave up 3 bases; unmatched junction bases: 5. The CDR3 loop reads CASRQGLAGVYEQYF. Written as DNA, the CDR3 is TGTGCCAGCAGACAAGGACTAGCGGGAGTCTACGAGCAGTACTTC.